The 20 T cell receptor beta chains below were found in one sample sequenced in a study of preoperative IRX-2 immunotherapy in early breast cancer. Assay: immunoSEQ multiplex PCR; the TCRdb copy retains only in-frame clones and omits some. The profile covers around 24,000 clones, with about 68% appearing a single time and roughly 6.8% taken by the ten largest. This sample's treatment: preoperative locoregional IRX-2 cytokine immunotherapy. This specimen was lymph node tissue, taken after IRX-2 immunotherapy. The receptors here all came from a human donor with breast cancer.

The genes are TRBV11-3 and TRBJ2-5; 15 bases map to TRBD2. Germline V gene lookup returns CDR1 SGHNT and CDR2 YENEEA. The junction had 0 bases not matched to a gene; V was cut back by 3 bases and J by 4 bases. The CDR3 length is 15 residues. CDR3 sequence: CASSLGLAGGETQYF. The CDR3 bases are TGTGCCAGCAGCTTGGGACTAGCGGGAGGAGAGACCCAGTACTTC.

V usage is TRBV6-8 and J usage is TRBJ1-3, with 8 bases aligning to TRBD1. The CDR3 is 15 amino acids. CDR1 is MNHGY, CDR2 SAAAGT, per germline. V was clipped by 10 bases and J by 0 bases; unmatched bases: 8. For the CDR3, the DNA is TGTGCCATCAGCTCTGGACAGGGCTCTGGAAACACCATATATTTT. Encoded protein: CAISSGQGSGNTIYF.

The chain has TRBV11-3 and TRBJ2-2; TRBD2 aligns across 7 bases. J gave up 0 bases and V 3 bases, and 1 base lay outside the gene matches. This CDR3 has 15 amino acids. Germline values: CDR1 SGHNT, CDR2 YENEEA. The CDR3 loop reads CASSFGGANTGELFF. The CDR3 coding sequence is TGTGCCAGCAGCTTTGGGGGGGCGAACACCGGGGAGCTGTTTTTT.

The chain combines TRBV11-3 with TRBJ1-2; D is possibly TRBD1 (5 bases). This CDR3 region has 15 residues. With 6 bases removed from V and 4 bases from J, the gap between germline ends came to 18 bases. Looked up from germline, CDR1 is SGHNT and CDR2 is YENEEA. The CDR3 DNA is TGTGCCAGCAGATTCGGTACGGGGGAGGCCTATGGCTACACCTTC. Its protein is CASRFGTGEAYGYTF. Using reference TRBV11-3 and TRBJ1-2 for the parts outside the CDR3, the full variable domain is EAGVVQSPRYKIIEKKQPVAFWCNPISGHNTLYWYLQNLGQGPELLIRYENEEAVDDSQLPKDRFSAERLKGVDSTLKIQPAELGDSAVYLCASRFGTGEAYGYTFGSGTRLTVV.

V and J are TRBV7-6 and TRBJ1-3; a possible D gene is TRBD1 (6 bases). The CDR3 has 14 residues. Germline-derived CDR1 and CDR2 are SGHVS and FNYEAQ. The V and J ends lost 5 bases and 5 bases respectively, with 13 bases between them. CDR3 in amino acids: CASSLQGGRNTIYF. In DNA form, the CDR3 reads TGTGCCAGCAGCCTACAGGGAGGACGAAACACCATATATTTT.

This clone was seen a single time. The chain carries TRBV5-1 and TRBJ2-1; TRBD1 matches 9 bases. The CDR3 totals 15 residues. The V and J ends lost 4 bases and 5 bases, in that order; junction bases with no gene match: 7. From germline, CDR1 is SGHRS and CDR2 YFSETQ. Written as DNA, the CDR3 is TGCGCCAGCAGCGCCGGGACAGGGTTCAACAATGAGCAGTTCTTC. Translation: CASSAGTGFNNEQFF.

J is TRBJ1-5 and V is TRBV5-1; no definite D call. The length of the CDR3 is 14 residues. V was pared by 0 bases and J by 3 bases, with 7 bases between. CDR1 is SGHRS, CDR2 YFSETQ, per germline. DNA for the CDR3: TGCGCCAGCAGCTTGGAAGGTTTCAATCAGCCCCAGCATTTT. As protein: CASSLEGFNQPQHF. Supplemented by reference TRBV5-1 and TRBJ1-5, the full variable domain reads KAGVTQTPRYLIKTRGQQVTLSCSPISGHRSVSWYQQTPGQGLQFLFEYFSETQRNKGNFPGRFSGRQFSNSRSEMNVSTLELGDSALYLCASSLEGFNQPQHFGDGTRLSIL.

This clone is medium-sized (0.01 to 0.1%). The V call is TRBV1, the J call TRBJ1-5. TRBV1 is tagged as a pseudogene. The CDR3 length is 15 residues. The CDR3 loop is CASSQDLGEYQPQHF. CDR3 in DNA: TGCGCCAGCAGCCAAGATCTTGGGGAGTATCAGCCCCAGCATTTT.

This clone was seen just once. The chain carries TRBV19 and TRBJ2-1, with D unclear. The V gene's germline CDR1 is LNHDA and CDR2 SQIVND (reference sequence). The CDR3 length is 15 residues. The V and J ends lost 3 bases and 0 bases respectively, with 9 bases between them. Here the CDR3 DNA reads TGTGCCAGTAGTATTGCTCGTAGCTCCTACAATGAGCAGTTCTTC. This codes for CASSIARSSYNEQFF.

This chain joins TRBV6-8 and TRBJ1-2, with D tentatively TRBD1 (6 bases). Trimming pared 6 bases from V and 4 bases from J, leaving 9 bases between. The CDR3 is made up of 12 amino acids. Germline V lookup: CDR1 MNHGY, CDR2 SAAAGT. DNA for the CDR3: TGTGCCAGCAGGGACAGACTCTATGGCTACACCTTC. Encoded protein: CASRDRLYGYTF.

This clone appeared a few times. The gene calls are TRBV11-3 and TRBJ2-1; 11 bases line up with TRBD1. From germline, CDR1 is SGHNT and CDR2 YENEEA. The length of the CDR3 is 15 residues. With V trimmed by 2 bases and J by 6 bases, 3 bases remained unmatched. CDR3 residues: CASSLRGTGGNEQFF. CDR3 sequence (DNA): TGTGCCAGCAGCTTACGGGGGACAGGGGGCAATGAGCAGTTCTTC.

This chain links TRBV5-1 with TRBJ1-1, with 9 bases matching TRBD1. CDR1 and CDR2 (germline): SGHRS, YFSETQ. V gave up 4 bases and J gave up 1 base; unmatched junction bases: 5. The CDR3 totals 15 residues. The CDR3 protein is CASSPQGAWNTEAFF. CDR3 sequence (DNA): TGCGCCAGCAGCCCACAGGGGGCTTGGAACACTGAAGCTTTCTTT.

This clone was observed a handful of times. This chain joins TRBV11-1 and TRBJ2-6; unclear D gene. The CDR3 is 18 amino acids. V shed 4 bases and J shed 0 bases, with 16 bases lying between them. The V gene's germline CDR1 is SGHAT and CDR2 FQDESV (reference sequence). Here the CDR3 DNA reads TGTGCCAGCAGCTCGAGATGGGCCCTAGACTCTGGGGCCAACGTCCTGACTTTC. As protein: CASSSRWALDSGANVLTF.

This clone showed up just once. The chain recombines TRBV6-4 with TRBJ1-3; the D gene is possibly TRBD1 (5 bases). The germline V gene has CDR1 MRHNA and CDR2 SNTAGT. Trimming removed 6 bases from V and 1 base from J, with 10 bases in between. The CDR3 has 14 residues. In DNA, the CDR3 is TGTGCCAGCAGAACAGGACGGTCTGGAAACACCATATATTTT. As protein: CASRTGRSGNTIYF.

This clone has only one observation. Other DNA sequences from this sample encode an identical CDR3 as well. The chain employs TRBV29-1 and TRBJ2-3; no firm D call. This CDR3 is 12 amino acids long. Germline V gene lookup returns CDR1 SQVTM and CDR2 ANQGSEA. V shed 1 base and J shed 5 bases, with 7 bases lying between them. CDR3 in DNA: TGCAGCGTTGAAGGGGAAGGAGATACGCAGTATTTT. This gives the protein CSVEGEGDTQYF.

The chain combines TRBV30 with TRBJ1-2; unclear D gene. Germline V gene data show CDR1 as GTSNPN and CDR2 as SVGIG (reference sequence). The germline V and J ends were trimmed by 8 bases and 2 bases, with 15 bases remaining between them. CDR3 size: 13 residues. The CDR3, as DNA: TGTGCCCAGAGTGCTGGAAGAAACTATGGCTACACCTTC. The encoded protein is CAQSAGRNYGYTF.

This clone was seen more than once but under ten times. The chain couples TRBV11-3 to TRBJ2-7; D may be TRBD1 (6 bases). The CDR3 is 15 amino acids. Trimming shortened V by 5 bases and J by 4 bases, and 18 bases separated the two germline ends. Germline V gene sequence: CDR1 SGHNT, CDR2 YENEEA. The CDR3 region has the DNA TGTGCCAGCAGCCGCAGACAGGACCGTCTTTACGAGCAGTACTTC. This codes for CASSRRQDRLYEQYF. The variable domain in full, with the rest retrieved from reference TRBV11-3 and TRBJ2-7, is EAGVVQSPRYKIIEKKQPVAFWCNPISGHNTLYWYLQNLGQGPELLIRYENEEAVDDSQLPKDRFSAERLKGVDSTLKIQPAELGDSAVYLCASSRRQDRLYEQYFGPGTRLTVT.

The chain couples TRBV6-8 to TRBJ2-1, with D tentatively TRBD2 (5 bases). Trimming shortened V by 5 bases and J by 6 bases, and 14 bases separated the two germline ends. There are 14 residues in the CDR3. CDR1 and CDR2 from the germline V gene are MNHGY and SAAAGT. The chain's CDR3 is CASSAQVGVNEQFF. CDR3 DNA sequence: TGTGCCAGCAGTGCTCAGGTCGGGGTCAATGAGCAGTTCTTC.

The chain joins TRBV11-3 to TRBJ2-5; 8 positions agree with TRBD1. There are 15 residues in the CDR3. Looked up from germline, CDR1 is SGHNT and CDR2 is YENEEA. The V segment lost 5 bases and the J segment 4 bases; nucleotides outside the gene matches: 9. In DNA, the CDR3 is TGTGCCAGCAGCCCCCCCGGACAGGGCGGAGAGACCCAGTACTTC. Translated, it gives CASSPPGQGGETQYF. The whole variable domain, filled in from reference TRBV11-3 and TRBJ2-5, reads EAGVVQSPRYKIIEKKQPVAFWCNPISGHNTLYWYLQNLGQGPELLIRYENEEAVDDSQLPKDRFSAERLKGVDSTLKIQPAELGDSAVYLCASSPPGQGGETQYFGPGTRLLVL.

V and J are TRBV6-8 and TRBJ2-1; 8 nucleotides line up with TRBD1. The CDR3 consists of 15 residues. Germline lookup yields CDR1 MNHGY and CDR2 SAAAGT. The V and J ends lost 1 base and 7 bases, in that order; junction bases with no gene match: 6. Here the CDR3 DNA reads TGTGCCAGCAGTTACTTAGAAGGGACAGGAAATGAGCAGTTCTTC. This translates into CASSYLEGTGNEQFF.